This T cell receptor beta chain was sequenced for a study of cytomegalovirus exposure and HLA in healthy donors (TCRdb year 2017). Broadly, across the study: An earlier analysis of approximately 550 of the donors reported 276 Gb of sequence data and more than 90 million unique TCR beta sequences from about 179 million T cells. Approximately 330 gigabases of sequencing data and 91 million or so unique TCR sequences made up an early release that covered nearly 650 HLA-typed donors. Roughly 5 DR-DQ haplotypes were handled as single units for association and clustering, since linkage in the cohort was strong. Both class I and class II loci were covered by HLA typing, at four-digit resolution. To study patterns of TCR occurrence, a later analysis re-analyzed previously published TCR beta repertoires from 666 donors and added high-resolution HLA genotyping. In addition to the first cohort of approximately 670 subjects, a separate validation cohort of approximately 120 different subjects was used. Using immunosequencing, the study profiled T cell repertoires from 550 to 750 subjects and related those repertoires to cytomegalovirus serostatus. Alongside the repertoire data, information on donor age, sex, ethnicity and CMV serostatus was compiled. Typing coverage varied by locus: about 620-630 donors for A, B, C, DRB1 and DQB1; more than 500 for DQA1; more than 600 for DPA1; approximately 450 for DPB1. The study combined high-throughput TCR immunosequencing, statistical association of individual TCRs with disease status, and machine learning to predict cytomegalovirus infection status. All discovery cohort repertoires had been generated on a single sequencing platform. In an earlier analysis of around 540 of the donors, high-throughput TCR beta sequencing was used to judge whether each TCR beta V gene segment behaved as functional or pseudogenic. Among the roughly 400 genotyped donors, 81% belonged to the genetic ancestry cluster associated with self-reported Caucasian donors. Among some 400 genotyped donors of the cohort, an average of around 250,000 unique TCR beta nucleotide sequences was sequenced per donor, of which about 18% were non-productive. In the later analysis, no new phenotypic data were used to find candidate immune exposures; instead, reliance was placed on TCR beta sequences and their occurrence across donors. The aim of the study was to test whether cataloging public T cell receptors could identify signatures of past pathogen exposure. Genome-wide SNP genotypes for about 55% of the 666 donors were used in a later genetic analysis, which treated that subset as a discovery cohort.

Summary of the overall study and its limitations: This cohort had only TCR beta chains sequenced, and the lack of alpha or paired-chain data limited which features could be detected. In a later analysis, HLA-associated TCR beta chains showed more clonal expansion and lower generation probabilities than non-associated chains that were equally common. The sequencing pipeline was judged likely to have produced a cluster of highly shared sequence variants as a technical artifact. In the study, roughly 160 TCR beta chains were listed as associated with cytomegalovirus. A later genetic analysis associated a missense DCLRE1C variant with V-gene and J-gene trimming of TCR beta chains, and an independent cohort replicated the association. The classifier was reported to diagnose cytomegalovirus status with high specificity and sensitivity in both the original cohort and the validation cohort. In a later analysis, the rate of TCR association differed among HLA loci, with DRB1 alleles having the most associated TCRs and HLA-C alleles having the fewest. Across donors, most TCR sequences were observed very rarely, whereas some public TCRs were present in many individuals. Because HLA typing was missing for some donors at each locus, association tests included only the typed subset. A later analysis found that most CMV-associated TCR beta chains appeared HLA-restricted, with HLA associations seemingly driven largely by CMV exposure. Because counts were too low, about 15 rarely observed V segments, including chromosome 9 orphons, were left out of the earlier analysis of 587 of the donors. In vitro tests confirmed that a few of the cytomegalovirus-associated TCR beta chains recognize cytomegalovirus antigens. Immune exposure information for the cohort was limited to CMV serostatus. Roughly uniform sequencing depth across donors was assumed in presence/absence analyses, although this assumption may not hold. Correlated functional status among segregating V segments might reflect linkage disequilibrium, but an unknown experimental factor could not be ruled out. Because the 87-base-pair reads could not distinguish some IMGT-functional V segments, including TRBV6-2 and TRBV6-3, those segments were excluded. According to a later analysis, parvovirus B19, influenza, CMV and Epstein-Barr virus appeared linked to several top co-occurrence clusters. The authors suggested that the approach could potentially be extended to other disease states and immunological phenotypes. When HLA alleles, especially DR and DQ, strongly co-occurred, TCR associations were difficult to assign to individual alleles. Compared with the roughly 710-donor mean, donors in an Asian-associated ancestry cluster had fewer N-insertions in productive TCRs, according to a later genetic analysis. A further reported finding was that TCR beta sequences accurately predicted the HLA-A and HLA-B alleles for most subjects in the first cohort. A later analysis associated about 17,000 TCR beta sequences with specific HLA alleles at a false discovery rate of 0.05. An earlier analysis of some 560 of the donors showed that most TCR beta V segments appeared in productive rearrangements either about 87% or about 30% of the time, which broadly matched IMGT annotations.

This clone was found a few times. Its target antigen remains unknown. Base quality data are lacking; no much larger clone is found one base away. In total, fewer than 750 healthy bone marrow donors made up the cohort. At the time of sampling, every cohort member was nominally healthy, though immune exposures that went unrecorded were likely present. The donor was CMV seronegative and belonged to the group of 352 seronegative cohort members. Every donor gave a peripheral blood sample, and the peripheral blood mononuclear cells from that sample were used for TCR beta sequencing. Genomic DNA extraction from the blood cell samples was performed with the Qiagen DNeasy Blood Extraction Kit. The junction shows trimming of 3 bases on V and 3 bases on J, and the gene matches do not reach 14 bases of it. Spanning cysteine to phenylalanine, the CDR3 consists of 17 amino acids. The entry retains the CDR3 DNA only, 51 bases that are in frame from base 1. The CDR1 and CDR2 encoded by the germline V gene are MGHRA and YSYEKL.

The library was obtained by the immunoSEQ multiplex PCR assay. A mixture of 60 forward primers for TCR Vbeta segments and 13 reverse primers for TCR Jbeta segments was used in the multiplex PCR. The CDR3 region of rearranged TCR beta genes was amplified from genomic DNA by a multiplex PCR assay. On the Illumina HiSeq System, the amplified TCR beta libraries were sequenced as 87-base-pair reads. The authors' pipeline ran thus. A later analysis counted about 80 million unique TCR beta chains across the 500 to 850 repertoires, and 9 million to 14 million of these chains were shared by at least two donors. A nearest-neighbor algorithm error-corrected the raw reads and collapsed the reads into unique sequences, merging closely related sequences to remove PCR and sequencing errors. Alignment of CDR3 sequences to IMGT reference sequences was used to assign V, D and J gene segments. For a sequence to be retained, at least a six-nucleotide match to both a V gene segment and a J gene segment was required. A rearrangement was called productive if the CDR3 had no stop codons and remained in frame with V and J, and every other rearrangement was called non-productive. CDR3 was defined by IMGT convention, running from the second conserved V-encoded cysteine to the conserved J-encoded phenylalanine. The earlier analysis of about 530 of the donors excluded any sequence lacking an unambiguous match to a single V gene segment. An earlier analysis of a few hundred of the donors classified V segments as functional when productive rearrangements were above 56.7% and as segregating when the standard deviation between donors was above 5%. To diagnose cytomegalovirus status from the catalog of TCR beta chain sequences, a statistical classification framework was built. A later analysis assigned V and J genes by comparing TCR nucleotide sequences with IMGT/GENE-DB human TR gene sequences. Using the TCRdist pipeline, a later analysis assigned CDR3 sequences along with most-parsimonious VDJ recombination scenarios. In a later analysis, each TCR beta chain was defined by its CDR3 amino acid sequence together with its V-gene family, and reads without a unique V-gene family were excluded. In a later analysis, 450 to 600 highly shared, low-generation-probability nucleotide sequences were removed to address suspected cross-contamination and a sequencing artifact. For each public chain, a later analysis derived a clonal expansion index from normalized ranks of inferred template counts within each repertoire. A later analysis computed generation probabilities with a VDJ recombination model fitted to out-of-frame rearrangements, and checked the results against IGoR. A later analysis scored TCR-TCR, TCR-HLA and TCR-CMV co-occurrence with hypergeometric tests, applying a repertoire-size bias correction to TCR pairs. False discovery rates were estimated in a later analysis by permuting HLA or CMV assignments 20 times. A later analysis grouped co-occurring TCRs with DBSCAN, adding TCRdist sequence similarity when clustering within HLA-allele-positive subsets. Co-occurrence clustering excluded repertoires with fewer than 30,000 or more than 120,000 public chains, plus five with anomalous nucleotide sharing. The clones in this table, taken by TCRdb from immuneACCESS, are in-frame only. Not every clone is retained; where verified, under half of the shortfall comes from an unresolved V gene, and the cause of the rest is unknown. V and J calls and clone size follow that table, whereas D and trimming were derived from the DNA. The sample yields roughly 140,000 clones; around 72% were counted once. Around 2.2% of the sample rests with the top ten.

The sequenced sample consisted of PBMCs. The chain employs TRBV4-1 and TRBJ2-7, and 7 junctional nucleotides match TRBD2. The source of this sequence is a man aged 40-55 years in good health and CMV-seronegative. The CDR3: CASSHPQRAAGLYEQYF. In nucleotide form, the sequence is TGCGCCAGCAGCCACCCCCAAAGGGCAGCGGGGCTCTACGAGCAGTACTTC.